Shown below are 32 T cell receptor beta chains from a single sample sequenced in a study of blood T cell repertoires in COVID-19. Here immunoSEQ multiplex PCR was the method, and the copy in TCRdb shows in-frame clones only, minus some. The sample lists just over 300,000 clones; around 86% were seen once. Material: PBMCs or T cells enriched from blood (not recorded which). The receptors shown here come from a man aged 30-40 years who had recovered from COVID-19.

This clone was detected only a few times. The chain uses TRBV28 and TRBJ1-1; D is uncertain. The CDR3 is 14 residues long. V lost 3 bases, J lost 5 bases, and 13 bases lay in between. Germline lookup yields CDR1 MDHEN and CDR2 SYDVKM. CDR3 bases: TGTGCCAGCAGTTTGGTGGGGAGGTCGACTGAAGCTTTCTTT. Its translation: CASSLVGRSTEAFF. The full variable domain, its missing parts supplied by reference TRBV28 and TRBJ1-1, is DVKVTQSSRYLVKRTGEKVFLECVQDMDHENMFWYRQDPGLGLRLIYFSYDVKMKEKGDIPEGYSVSREKKERFSLILESASTNQTSMYLCASSLVGRSTEAFFGQGTRLTVV.

This clone showed up just once. The V and J genes are TRBV28 and TRBJ1-1; weak D call: TRBD1 (6 bases). The V end was cut by 6 bases, the J end by 1 base, with 12 bases between. CDR1 and CDR2 (germline): MDHEN, SYDVKM. This CDR3 comprises 14 residues. The CDR3 DNA reads TGTGCCAGCAGGCACGCAGGGGAGAACACTGAAGCTTTCTTT. The encoded protein is CASRHAGENTEAFF. The entire variable domain, with the rest obtained from reference TRBV28 and TRBJ1-1, is as follows: DVKVTQSSRYLVKRTGEKVFLECVQDMDHENMFWYRQDPGLGLRLIYFSYDVKMKEKGDIPEGYSVSREKKERFSLILESASTNQTSMYLCASRHAGENTEAFFGQGTRLTVV.

The chain uses TRBV9 and TRBJ2-3, with 16 nucleotides matching TRBD2. The CDR3 contains 17 residues. Unmatched junction bases numbered 4, after V lost 4 bases and J lost 2 bases. Germline-derived CDR1 and CDR2 are SGDLS and YYNGEE. The CDR3: CASSMGTSGGATDTQYF. The CDR3 region has the DNA TGTGCCAGCAGCATGGGGACTAGCGGGGGGGCCACAGATACGCAGTATTTT.

The rearrangement uses TRBV3-1 (or the pseudogene TRBV3-2) and TRBJ2-7; D perhaps matches TRBD1 (6 bases). Germline V lookup: CDR1 LGHDT, CDR2 YNNKEL (reference sequence). This CDR3 is built from 13 residues. V lost 2 bases and J 5 bases, leaving 10 bases between the germline ends. The CDR3 here is CASSQPNRDEQYF. In nucleotides, the CDR3 is TGTGCCAGCAGCCAACCGAACAGGGACGAGCAGTACTTC.

This clone was detected only once. CDR3 nucleotide sequence: TGCGCCAGCAGAGGGATTTCGACTAGCGGGATCGGCAAAAACATTCAGTACTTC. Encoded protein: CASRGISTSGIGKNIQYF. The V and J genes are TRBV10-2 and TRBJ2-4; TRBD2 matches 11 bases. Germline V gene lookup returns CDR1 WSHSY and CDR2 SAAADI. The junction had 13 bases not matched to a gene; V was cut back by 6 bases and J by 3 bases. CDR3 size: 18 residues.

This rearrangement joins TRBV11-3 to TRBJ2-7; possible D gene TRBD1, 5 bases. This CDR3 has 14 residues. CDR1 SGHNT and CDR2 YENEEA come from the germline V gene. V dropped 0 bases and J dropped 7 bases, with 13 bases sitting between them. The CDR3 nucleotides are TGTGCCAGCAGCTTAGATCCCCAGGGTAGGGAGCAGTACTTC. This translates into CASSLDPQGREQYF.

Only one count was recorded for this clone. The chain carries TRBV7-2 and TRBJ1-2; 8 bases line up with TRBD1. The CDR3 is made up of 14 amino acids. CDR1 and CDR2 (germline): SGHTA, FQGNSA. After removal of 0 bases from V and 6 bases from J, the junction contained 3 bases not matched to a gene. DNA for the CDR3: TGTGCCAGCAGCTTAGCTGGACAGGGCCATGGCTACACCTTC. Translated, it gives CASSLAGQGHGYTF.

The rearrangement links TRBV19 to TRBJ2-5; 7 nucleotides line up with TRBD2. Germline lookup yields CDR1 LNHDA and CDR2 SQIVND (reference sequence). The CDR3 consists of 13 residues. Losses at the gene ends were 6 bases for V and 5 bases for J; bases not matched to a gene: 6. The CDR3 nucleotides read TGTGCCAGTAGGGACACTAGCGTTGAGACCCAGTACTTC. Translation: CASRDTSVETQYF.

The chain uses TRBV7-9 and TRBJ2-1, with 9 bases fitting TRBD1. CDR1 and CDR2 (germline): SEHNR, FQNEAQ (reference sequence). The CDR3 covers 15 residues. Trimming removed 2 bases from V and 8 bases from J; junction bases left unmatched: 7. The chain's CDR3 is CASSLHRDRVDEQFF. The CDR3 nucleotides are TGTGCCAGCAGCTTACATCGGGACAGGGTCGATGAGCAGTTCTTC.

J is TRBJ2-2 and V is TRBV6-1, with D tentatively TRBD1 (5 bases). Deletions cut 2 bases from V and 5 bases from J, with 15 bases between. Germline assignment: CDR1 MNHNS and CDR2 SASEGT. The CDR3 is 16 residues long. The CDR3 region is CASSESGRVLTGELFF. The CDR3 DNA sequence: TGTGCCAGCAGTGAAAGTGGCAGGGTTTTAACCGGGGAGCTGTTTTTT.

The chain carries TRBV4-2 and TRBJ1-2; TRBD1 is a possible D gene (6 bases). From germline, CDR1 is LGHNA and CDR2 YNFKEQ. V was pared by 2 bases and J by 5 bases, with 21 bases between. The CDR3 is made up of 17 amino acids. CDR3 loop: CASSQSIGGQSRYGYTF. The CDR3 coding sequence is TGTGCCAGCAGCCAAAGCATCGGGGGGCAGAGTCGATATGGCTACACCTTC.

This clone has a handful of counts. The gene calls are TRBV2 and TRBJ2-7; D is unresolved. The length of the CDR3 is 13 residues. V dropped 6 bases and J dropped 5 bases, with 14 bases sitting between them. Germline values: CDR1 SNHLY, CDR2 FYNNEI. CDR3 amino acids: CASSEQVGHEQYF. In DNA form, the CDR3 reads TGTGCCAGCAGCGAGCAGGTGGGCCACGAGCAGTACTTC. The entire variable domain, with the rest obtained from reference TRBV2 and TRBJ2-7, is as follows: EPEVTQTPSHQVTQMGQEVILRCVPISNHLYFYWYRQILGQKVEFLVSFYNNEISEKSEIFDDQFSVERPDGSNFTLKIRSTKLEDSAMYFCASSEQVGHEQYFGPGTRLTVT.

This clone was observed a single time. The chain links TRBV24-1 to TRBJ1-2; TRBD1 agrees at 7 bases. The CDR3 is made up of 13 amino acids. Germline CDR1 and CDR2: KGHDR and SFDVKD. V shed 3 bases and J 5 bases; nucleotides not matched to a gene: 2. CDR3 protein: CATSDDRVYGYTF. In DNA, the CDR3 is TGTGCCACCAGTGATGACAGGGTTTATGGCTACACCTTC.

V usage is TRBV27 and J usage is TRBJ2-7; no definite D call. CDR1 and CDR2 from the germline V gene are MNHEY and SMNVEV (reference sequence). This CDR3 contains 15 residues. Trimming took off 6 bases at V and 2 bases at J, with 17 bases between the two ends. CDR3 sequence: CASRPDTVDPYEQYF. The CDR3 bases are TGTGCCAGCAGACCAGACACGGTAGATCCCTACGAGCAGTACTTC.

This chain connects TRBV11-3 to TRBJ1-2; D unclear. Germline V CDR1 and CDR2: SGHNT, YENEEA. The CDR3 is 12 residues long. CDR3 region: CVEQLRIHGYTF. For the CDR3, the DNA is TGTGTGGAGCAGCTTAGAATTCATGGCTACACCTTC.

This sequence joins TRBV4-1 and TRBJ2-2; 8 nucleotides match TRBD1. CDR1 is MGHRA, CDR2 YSYEKL, per germline. This CDR3 spans 17 amino acids. J gave up 6 bases and V 1 base, and 10 bases lay outside the gene matches. CDR3 DNA: TGCGCCAGCAGCCAAGCTCAAGGCAGGGGGCTGGCCGGGGAGCTGTTTTTT. Translating gives CASSQAQGRGLAGELFF.

Only one count was recorded for this clone. This rearrangement joins TRBV19 to TRBJ1-1; no definite D call. CDR1 and CDR2 from the germline V gene are LNHDA and SQIVND (reference sequence). The CDR3 extends over 15 amino acids. The V and J ends lost 6 bases and 1 base respectively, with 15 bases between them. The CDR3 bases are TGTGCCAGTAGAGACCTCTCTCCGGGGAACACTGAAGCTTTCTTT. It translates to CASRDLSPGNTEAFF.

This chain joins TRBV18 and TRBJ1-1; 7 bases fit TRBD1. The germline V gene has CDR1 KGHSH and CDR2 LQKENI. The CDR3 is 16 amino acids. V trimming: 1 base; J trimming: 5 bases; junction bases outside the gene matches: 10. The CDR3 DNA sequence: TGTGCCAGCTCACCACTTGACAGGGTCCCGGGGACTGAAGCTTTCTTT. Protein sequence: CASSPLDRVPGTEAFF.

This sequence joins TRBV5-5 and TRBJ2-1, with 9 bases identical to TRBD2. The length of the CDR3 is 17 residues. V was clipped by 0 bases and J by 4 bases; unmatched bases: 8. CDR1 is SGHKS and CDR2 is YYEKEE in the germline V gene (reference sequence). DNA for the CDR3: TGTGCCAGCAGCTTGGCCGTCAGCGGGGGGCTTTACAATGAGCAGTTCTTC. This codes for CASSLAVSGGLYNEQFF.

The rearrangement joins TRBV10-3 to TRBJ2-5; D is possibly TRBD2 (5 bases). The CDR3 has 17 residues. V lost 3 bases and J 4 bases, leaving 21 bases between the germline ends. Germline V lookup: CDR1 ENHRY, CDR2 SYGVKD. The CDR3 DNA reads TGTGCCATCAGTGATAAGGGTAGGAGGACGTGGGGAGAGACCCAGTACTTC. It translates to CAISDKGRRTWGETQYF.

V gene TRBV7-2 combines with J gene TRBJ1-2; a possible D gene is TRBD1 (6 bases). With 5 bases removed from V and 8 bases from J, the gap between germline ends came to 24 bases. This CDR3 contains 16 residues. The germline V gene has CDR1 SGHTA and CDR2 FQGNSA. In DNA, the CDR3 is TGTGCCAGCAGCCTCCGTGCCGGGGGGCAGGGAGAAGGCTACACCTTC. This sequence encodes CASSLRAGGQGEGYTF. The variable domain in full, with the rest retrieved from reference TRBV7-2 and TRBJ1-2, is GAGVSQSPSNKVTEKGKDVELRCDPISGHTALYWYRQSLGQGLEFLIYFQGNSAPDKSGLPSDRFSAERTGGSVSTLTIQRTQQEDSAVYLCASSLRAGGQGEGYTFGSGTRLTVV.

CDR3 coding DNA: TGTGCCAGCAGCTTGGATCTCGGGGGGGCAAGAGAAAAACTGTTTTTT. Encoded protein: CASSLDLGGAREKLFF. This rearrangement joins TRBV11-2 to TRBJ1-4; the D gene is possibly TRBD1 (6 bases). Between the trimmed V and J ends, which lost 3 bases and 8 bases, there was a span of 19 bases. Germline V CDR1 and CDR2: SGHAT, FQNNGV. This CDR3 is 16 amino acids long. Drawing the rest from reference TRBV11-2 and TRBJ1-4, the complete variable domain is EAGVAQSPRYKIIEKRQSVAFWCNPISGHATLYWYQQILGQGPKLLIQFQNNGVVDDSQLPKDRFSAERLKGVDSTLKIQPAKLEDSAVYLCASSLDLGGAREKLFFGSGTQLSVL.

In this sample, this clone turned up once. V usage is TRBV4-1 and J usage is TRBJ2-3, with 11 bases that match TRBD1. After removal of 2 bases from V and 4 bases from J, the junction contained 14 bases not matched to a gene. Germline V gene lookup returns CDR1 MGHRA and CDR2 YSYEKL. The CDR3 totals 19 residues. DNA of the CDR3: TGCGCCAGCAGCCAATCGTTAACGGACAGGGGGCGCTTTGCAGATACGCAGTATTTT. It specifies CASSQSLTDRGRFADTQYF.

This rearrangement joins TRBV28 to TRBJ2-7, with TRBD1 identical over 7 bases. The CDR3 sequence is 15 residues long. The V and J ends lost 4 bases and 1 base, in that order; junction bases with no gene match: 7. Germline lookup yields CDR1 MDHEN and CDR2 SYDVKM. For the CDR3, the DNA is TGTGCCAGCAGTTCCCCCGGGACAGCTTCCTACGAGCAGTACTTC. It is translated as CASSSPGTASYEQYF.

This clone was detected once. The chain couples TRBV6-5 to TRBJ1-5, with 10 bases aligning to TRBD1. Germline V gene lookup returns CDR1 MNHEY and CDR2 SVGAGI. Trimming took 8 bases from V and 9 from J; bases not matched to a gene: 7. There are 13 residues in the CDR3. CDR3 coding DNA: TGTGCCAGCGGGGACAGGGGCTCCCGGCCCCAGCATTTT. This gives the protein CASGDRGSRPQHF.

The chain couples TRBV27 to TRBJ1-1, with 8 positions matching TRBD1. The CDR3 runs 13 residues. V shed 4 bases, J shed 3 bases, and the junction held 1 base outside the gene matches. The germline V gene encodes CDR1 MNHEY and CDR2 SMNVEV (reference sequence). For the CDR3, the DNA is TGTGCCAGCAGTTCGGACAGGGACACTGAAGCTTTCTTT. Amino acids: CASSSDRDTEAFF.

The chain employs TRBV19 and TRBJ1-5; D ambiguous. The CDR3 loop spans 15 amino acids. Germline values: CDR1 LNHDA, CDR2 SQIVND (reference sequence). With 5 bases removed from V and 2 bases from J, the gap between germline ends came to 13 bases. CDR3 loop: CASSPTVGRNQPQHF. CDR3 DNA: TGTGCCAGTAGTCCCACGGTGGGCCGCAATCAGCCCCAGCATTTT.

V gene TRBV18 combines with J gene TRBJ1-2; TRBD1 matches at 9 bases. Germline V gene data show CDR1 as KGHSH and CDR2 as LQKENI. Trimming removed 2 bases from V and 6 bases from J; junction bases left unmatched: 4. CDR3 size: 14 residues. CDR3 nucleotides: TGTGCCAGCTCACCAGGGCGGACAGGGGATGGCTACACCTTC. Translating gives CASSPGRTGDGYTF.

The chain uses TRBV11-2 and TRBJ2-7; TRBD2 is a possible D gene (6 bases). The V end was cut by 3 bases, the J end by 3 bases, with 9 bases between. Germline CDR1 reads SGHAT; CDR2 reads FQNNGV. The CDR3 covers 13 residues. DNA of the CDR3: TGTGCCAGCAGCTTTTCCGGGGGCTACGAGCAGTACTTC. This gives the protein CASSFSGGYEQYF.

The chain uses TRBV2 and TRBJ1-2; 9 bases agree with TRBD1. CDR3 length equals 15 residues. The junction had 12 bases not matched to a gene; V was cut back by 5 bases and J by 8 bases. In germline, CDR1 is SNHLY, CDR2 FYNNEI. The CDR3, as DNA: TGTGCCAGCAGTTACCGCGCCGGGACAGGGCGCGGCTACACCTTC. It encodes CASSYRAGTGRGYTF.

The V call is TRBV19, the J call TRBJ2-5; 8 positions match TRBD2. The CDR3 totals 12 residues. V was pared by 5 bases and J by 9 bases, with 5 bases of the junction left unmatched. The germline V gene encodes CDR1 LNHDA and CDR2 SQIVND (reference sequence). The CDR3 DNA reads as TGTGCCAGTAGTCTCGGGGGGGGGTCCCAGTACTTC. Translated, it gives CASSLGGGSQYF.

The rearrangement joins TRBV19 to TRBJ2-2, with 11 positions matching TRBD1. Trimming at V came to 6 bases and at J to 3 bases, leaving 3 bases not matched to a gene. There are 15 residues in the CDR3. CDR1 and CDR2 from the germline V gene are LNHDA and SQIVND (reference sequence). The CDR3 here is CASSRTGGYTGELFF. CDR3 in DNA: TGTGCCAGTAGCAGGACAGGGGGCTACACCGGGGAGCTGTTTTTT.